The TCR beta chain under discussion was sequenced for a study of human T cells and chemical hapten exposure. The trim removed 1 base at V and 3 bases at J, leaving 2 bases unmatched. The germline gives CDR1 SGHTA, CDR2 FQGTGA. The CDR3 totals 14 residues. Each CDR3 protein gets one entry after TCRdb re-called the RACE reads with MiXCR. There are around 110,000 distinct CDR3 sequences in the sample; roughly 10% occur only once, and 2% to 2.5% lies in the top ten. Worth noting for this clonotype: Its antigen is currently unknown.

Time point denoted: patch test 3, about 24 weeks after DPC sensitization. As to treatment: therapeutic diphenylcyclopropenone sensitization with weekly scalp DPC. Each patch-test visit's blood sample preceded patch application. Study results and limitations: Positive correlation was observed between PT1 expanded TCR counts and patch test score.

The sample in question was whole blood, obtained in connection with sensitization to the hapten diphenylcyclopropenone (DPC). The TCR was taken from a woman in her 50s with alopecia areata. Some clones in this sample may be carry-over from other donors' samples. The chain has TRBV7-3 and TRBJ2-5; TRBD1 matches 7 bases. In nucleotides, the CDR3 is TGTGCCAGCAGCTTAATGGGACAGAAAGAGACCCAGTACTTC. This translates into CASSLMGQKETQYF.